This record concerns one TCR beta chain sequence. Libraries were prepared by immunoSEQ multiplex PCR; TCRdb keeps only in-frame clonotypes and omits some of them. This table has 75,000 to 95,000 clones, 85% to 95% appearing once. CDR3 length equals 14 residues. Germline V gene data show CDR1 as SGHAT and CDR2 as FQNNGV. V trimming: 7 bases; J trimming: 5 bases; junction bases outside the gene matches: 6. The data belong to a study of technical replicates of blood from a few donors. This chain connects TRBV11-2 to TRBJ2-7; 12 bases match TRBD2. The sequenced material came from T cells isolated from PBMCs. This sequence was found in a human donor in good health. The CDR3 loop reads CASIGTSGSHEQYF. The CDR3 DNA sequence: TGTGCCAGCATCGGGACTAGCGGGTCCCACGAGCAGTACTTC. Based on the CDR3 plus reference TRBV11-2 and TRBJ2-7, the full variable domain is EAGVAQSPRYKIIEKRQSVAFWCNPISGHATLYWYQQILGQGPKLLIQFQNNGVVDDSQLPKDRFSAERLKGVDSTLKIQPAKLEDSAVYLCASIGTSGSHEQYFGPGTRLTVT.